Each of the 8 T cell receptor beta chains below was sequenced from the same sample in a study of control samples from healthy donors and cancer patients. Method: immunoSEQ multiplex PCR; TCRdb's copy keeps in-frame clones and lacks some. The sample includes tens of thousands of clones, approximately 90% seen only once; the top ten take roughly 0.9%. Input material: PBMCs. The source is a young man with colorectal cancer.

The V call is TRBV7-9, the J call TRBJ1-2; D unresolved. The CDR3 is 15 amino acids. CDR1 and CDR2 (germline): SEHNR, FQNEAQ (reference sequence). Trimming left V 1 base short and J 1 base short, with 10 bases between. The CDR3 DNA sequence: TGTGCCAGCAGCTTAGGGGGTACTTATAACTATGGCTACACCTTC. Its translation: CASSLGGTYNYGYTF.

The chain combines TRBV6-5 with TRBJ1-2; 7 nucleotides line up with TRBD1. V dropped 7 bases and J dropped 0; count of bases not matched to a gene: 2. CDR3 size: 13 residues. Germline assignment: CDR1 MNHEY and CDR2 SVGAGI. Written as DNA, the CDR3 is TGTGCCAGCAAGGGGGCCGCTAACTATGGCTACACCTTC. Translated, it gives CASKGAANYGYTF.

The gene calls are TRBV7-2 and TRBJ1-1; possibly TRBD1 for D (6 bases). Germline loops: CDR1 SGHTA, CDR2 FQGNSA. The CDR3 consists of 13 residues. V gave up 3 bases and J gave up 1 base, with 6 bases separating them. The CDR3 nucleotides read TGTGCCAGCAGCTTGGACAGGAACACTGAAGCTTTCTTT. Translating it yields CASSLDRNTEAFF.

The V and J genes are TRBV19 and TRBJ1-4; no clear D. From germline, CDR1 is LNHDA and CDR2 SQIVND (reference sequence). Trimming shortened V by 2 bases and J by 7 bases, and 11 bases separated the two germline ends. This CDR3 comprises 14 residues. The CDR3 DNA reads TGTGCCAGTAGTATATTGCAGACGTCTGAAAAACTGTTTTTT. Its translation: CASSILQTSEKLFF.

This chain links TRBV6-4 with TRBJ2-1; 9 nucleotides align to TRBD2. The CDR3 length is 16 residues. Germline assignment: CDR1 MRHNA and CDR2 SNTAGT. Trimming removed 4 bases from V and 5 bases from J; junction bases left unmatched: 9. The CDR3 loop reads CASSVLAGGKHNEQFF. The CDR3 nucleotides read TGTGCCAGCAGTGTTCTCGCGGGGGGGAAGCACAATGAGCAGTTCTTC.

The chain carries TRBV12-3 or TRBV12-4 and TRBJ2-1, with unresolved D. The V end was cut by 8 bases, the J end by 3 bases, with 11 bases between. The CDR3 contains 13 residues. For the CDR3, the DNA is TGTGCCAGCCAGCCCCAGCACTACAATGAGCAGTTCTTC. Translation: CASQPQHYNEQFF.

The rearrangement uses TRBV12-3 or TRBV12-4 and TRBJ1-2, with D possibly matching TRBD1 (5 bases). This CDR3 comprises 13 residues. V was trimmed by 7 bases and J by 6 bases, leaving 15 bases between them. The CDR3 protein is CASTEPGGDGYTF. Written as DNA, the CDR3 is TGTGCCAGCACCGAACCGGGAGGGGATGGCTACACCTTC.

The V call is TRBV28, the J call TRBJ2-3; no clear D. The CDR3 has 12 residues. CDR1 MDHEN and CDR2 SYDVKM come from the germline V gene. V was trimmed by 4 bases and J by 4 bases, leaving 6 bases between them. The DNA for the CDR3 is TGTGCCAGCAGTTGGGGTCCAGATACGCAGTATTTT. This codes for CASSWGPDTQYF.